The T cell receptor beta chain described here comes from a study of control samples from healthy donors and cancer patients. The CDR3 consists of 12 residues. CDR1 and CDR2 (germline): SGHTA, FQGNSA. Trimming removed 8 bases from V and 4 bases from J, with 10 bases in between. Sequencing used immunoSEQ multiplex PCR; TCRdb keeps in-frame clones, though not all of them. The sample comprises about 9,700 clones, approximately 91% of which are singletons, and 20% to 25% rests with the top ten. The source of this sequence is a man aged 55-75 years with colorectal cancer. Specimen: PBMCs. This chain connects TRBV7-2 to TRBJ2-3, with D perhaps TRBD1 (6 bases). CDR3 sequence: CASGQFSDTQYF. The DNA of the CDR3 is TGTGCCAGCGGACAGTTCTCAGATACGCAGTATTTT.